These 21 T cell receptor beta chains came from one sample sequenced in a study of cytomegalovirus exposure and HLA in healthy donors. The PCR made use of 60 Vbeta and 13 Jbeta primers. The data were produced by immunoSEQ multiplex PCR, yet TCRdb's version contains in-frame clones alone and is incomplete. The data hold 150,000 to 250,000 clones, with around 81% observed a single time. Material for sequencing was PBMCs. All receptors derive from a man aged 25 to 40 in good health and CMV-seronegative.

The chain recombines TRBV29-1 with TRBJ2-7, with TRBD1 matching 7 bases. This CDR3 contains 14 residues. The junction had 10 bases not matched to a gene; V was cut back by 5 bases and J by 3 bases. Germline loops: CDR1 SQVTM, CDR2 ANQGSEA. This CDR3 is CSVLSGTELYEQYF. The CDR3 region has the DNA TGCAGCGTTCTTTCCGGGACAGAGCTCTACGAGCAGTACTTC.

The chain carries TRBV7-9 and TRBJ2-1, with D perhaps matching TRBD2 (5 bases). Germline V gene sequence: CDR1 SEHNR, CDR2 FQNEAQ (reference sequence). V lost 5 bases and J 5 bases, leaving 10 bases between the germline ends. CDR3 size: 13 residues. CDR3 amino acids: CASSRGLNNEQFF. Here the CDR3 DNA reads TGTGCCAGCAGCCGTGGACTCAACAATGAGCAGTTCTTC.

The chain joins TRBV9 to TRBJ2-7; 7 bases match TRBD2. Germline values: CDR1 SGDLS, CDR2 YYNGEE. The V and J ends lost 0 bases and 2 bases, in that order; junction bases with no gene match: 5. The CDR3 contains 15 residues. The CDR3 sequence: CASSVASSGAYEQYF. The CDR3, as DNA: TGTGCCAGCAGCGTAGCTTCTAGCGGCGCCTACGAGCAGTACTTC.

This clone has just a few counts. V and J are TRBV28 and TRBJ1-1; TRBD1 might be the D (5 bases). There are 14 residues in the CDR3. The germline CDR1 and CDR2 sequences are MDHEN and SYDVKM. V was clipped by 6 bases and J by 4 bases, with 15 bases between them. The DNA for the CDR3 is TGTGCCAGCAGCCCCGCGGGGGTTTTCACTGAAGCTTTCTTT. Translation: CASSPAGVFTEAFF.

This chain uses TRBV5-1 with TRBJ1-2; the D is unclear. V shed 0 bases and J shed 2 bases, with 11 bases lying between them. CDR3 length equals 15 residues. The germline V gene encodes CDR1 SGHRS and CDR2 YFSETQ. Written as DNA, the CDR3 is TGCGCCAGCAGCTTGGACTGGAGAGAAAACTATGGCTACACCTTC. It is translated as CASSLDWRENYGYTF.

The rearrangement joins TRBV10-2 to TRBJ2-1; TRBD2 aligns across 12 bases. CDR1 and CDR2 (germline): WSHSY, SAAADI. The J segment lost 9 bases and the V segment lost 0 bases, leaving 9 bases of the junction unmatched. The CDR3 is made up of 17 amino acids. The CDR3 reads CASSESQTSGRRGEQFF. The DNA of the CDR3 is TGCGCCAGCAGTGAGTCGCAGACTAGCGGGAGAAGGGGTGAGCAGTTCTTC.

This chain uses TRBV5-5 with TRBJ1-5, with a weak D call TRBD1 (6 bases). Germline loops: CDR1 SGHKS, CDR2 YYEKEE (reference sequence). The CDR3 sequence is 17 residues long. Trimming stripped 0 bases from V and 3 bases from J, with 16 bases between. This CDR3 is CASSLEPHRVDNQPQHF. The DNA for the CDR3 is TGTGCCAGCAGCTTGGAGCCCCACAGGGTGGACAATCAGCCCCAGCATTTT.

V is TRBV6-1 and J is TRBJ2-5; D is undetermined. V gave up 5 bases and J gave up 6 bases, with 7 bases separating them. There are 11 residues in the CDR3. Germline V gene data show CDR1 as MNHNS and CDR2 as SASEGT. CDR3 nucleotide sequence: TGTGCCAGCAGTACTGGTCAGACCCAGTACTTC. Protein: CASSTGQTQYF.

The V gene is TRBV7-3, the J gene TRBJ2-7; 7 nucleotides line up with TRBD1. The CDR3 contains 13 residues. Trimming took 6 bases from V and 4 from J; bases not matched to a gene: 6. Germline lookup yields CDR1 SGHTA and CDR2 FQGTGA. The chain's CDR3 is CASSSRDSYEQYF. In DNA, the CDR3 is TGTGCCAGCAGTTCCCGGGACAGTTACGAGCAGTACTTC.

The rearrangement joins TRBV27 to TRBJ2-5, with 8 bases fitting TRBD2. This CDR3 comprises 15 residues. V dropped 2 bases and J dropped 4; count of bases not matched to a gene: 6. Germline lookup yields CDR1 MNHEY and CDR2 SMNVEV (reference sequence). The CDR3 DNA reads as TGTGCCAGCAGTTTAGCTGCGGGAGGAGGAGAGACCCAGTACTTC. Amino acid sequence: CASSLAAGGGETQYF.

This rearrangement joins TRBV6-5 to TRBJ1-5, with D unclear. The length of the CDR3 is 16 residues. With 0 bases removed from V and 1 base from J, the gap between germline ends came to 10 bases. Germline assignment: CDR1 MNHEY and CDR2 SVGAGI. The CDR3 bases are TGTGCCAGCAGTTACTCTCGGGATTTCAGCAATCAGCCCCAGCATTTT. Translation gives CASSYSRDFSNQPQHF.

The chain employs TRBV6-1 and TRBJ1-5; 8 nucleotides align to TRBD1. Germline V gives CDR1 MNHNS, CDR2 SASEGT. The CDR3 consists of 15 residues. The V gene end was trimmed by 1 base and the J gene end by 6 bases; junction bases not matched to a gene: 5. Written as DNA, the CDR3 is TGTGCCAGCAGTGAAGTTCAGGGGGCTATTCAGCCCCAGCATTTT. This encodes CASSEVQGAIQPQHF.

The CDR3 sequence is CASSRSDRAGNTIYF. Written as DNA, the CDR3 is TGTGCCAGCAGCCGCTCAGACAGGGCTGGAAACACCATATATTTT. The chain carries TRBV6-5 and TRBJ1-3; 7 positions agree with TRBD1. Germline V CDR1 and CDR2: MNHEY, SVGAGI. The length of the CDR3 is 15 residues. The V gene end was trimmed by 6 bases and the J gene end by 2 bases; junction bases not matched to a gene: 7.

The DNA of the CDR3 is TGTGCCATCAGTGAGTCCGGTGTCACCGCCTCCGAGCAGTACTTC. Amino acid sequence: CAISESGVTASEQYF. This sequence joins TRBV10-3 and TRBJ2-7; D is uncertain. CDR3 length: 15 residues. With 0 bases removed from V and 6 bases from J, the gap between germline ends came to 15 bases. CDR1 is ENHRY, CDR2 SYGVKD, per germline.

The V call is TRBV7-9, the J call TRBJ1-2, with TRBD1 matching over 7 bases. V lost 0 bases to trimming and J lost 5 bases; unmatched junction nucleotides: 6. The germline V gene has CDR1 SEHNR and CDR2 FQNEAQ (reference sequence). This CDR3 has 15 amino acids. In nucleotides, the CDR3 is TGTGCCAGCAGCTTAGCTACAGGGGCTGGGTATGGCTACACCTTC. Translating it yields CASSLATGAGYGYTF.

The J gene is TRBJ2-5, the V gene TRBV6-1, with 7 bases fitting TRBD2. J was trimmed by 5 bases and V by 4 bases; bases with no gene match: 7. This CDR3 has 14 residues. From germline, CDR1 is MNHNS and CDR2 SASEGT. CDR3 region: CASSGGLGGETQYF. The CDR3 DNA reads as TGTGCCAGCAGTGGGGGACTGGGAGGGGAGACCCAGTACTTC.

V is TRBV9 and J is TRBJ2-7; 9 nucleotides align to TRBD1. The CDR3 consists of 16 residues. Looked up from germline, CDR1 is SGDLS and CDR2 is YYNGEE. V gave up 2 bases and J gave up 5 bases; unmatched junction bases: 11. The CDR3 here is CASSVARDRVFDEQYF. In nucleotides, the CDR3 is TGTGCCAGCAGCGTGGCCCGGGACAGGGTATTCGACGAGCAGTACTTC.

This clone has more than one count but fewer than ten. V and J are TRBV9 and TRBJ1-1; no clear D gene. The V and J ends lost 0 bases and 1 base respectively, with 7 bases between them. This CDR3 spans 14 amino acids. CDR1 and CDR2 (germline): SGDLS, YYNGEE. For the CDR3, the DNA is TGTGCCAGCAGCGTAGGGCCCACGAACACTGAAGCTTTCTTT. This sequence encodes CASSVGPTNTEAFF.

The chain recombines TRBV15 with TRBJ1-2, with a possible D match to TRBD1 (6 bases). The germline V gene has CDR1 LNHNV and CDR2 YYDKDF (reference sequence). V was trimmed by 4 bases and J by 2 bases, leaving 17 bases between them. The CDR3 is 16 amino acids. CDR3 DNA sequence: TGTGCCACCAGCAAAAGGGGGAGTATTCAAAACTATGGCTACACCTTC. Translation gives CATSKRGSIQNYGYTF.

In DNA, the CDR3 is TGTGCCAGCGGGACAGTTTATCAGCCCCAGCATTTT. This translates into CASGTVYQPQHF. V is TRBV6-1 and J is TRBJ1-5; the match to TRBD1 covers 7 bases. The V and J ends lost 8 bases and 5 bases, in that order; junction bases with no gene match: 3. Germline V CDR1 and CDR2: MNHNS, SASEGT. The CDR3 spans 12 residues.

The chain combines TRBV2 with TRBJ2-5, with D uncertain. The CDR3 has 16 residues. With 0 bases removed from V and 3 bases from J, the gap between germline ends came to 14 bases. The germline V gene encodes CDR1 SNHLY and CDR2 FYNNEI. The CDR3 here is CASSEAFSLTEETQYF. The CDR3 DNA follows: TGTGCCAGCAGTGAAGCCTTTTCGTTGACTGAAGAGACCCAGTACTTC.